This TCR beta chain was captured by sequencing in a study of blood T cells in healthy people across ages. A J-beta primer mix and a sample-barcoded 5' primer were used in a second PCR of roughly 6 to 11 cycles. TCRdb analysed the 5' RACE reads with MiXCR anew, one entry per CDR3 protein. Among 850,000 to 1,000,000 distinct CDR3 sequences, roughly half were seen once, and the ten largest hold around 21%. With 7 bases removed from V and 0 bases from J, the gap between germline ends came to 22 bases. CDR3 length equals 17 residues. CDR1 is MNHNS and CDR2 is SASEGT in the germline V gene. The sequenced sample was blood. This receptor was obtained from a woman in her sixties or seventies in good health. The chain has TRBV6-1 and TRBJ2-7; perhaps TRBD1 as D (5 bases). CDR3 sequence reads: CASKEKGVVRNSYEQYF. The CDR3 bases are TGTGCCAGCAAAGAGAAAGGGGTAGTTCGAAACTCCTACGAGCAGTACTTC.